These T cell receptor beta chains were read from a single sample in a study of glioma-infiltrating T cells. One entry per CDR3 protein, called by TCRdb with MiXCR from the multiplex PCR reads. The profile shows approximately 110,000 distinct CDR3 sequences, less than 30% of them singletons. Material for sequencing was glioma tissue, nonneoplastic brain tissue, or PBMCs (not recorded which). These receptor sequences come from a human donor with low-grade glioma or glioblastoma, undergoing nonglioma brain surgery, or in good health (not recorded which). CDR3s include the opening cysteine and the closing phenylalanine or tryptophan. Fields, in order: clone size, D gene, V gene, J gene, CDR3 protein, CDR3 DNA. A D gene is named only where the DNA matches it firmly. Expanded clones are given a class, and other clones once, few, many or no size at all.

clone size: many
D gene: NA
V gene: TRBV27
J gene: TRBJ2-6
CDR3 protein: CASSLRSGVPLSGANVLTF
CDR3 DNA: TGTGCCAGCAGTTTGCGTTCAGGGGTACCTCTCTCTGGGGCCAACGTCCTGACTTTC

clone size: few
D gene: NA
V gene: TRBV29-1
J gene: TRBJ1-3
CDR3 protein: CSVEEVSGNTIYF
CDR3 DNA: TGCAGCGTTGAGGAGGTTTCTGGAAACACCATATATTTT

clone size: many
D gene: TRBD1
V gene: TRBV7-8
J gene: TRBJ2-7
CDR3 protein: CASRFRGSYEQYF
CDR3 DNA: TGTGCCAGCAGGTTCAGGGGGTCCTACGAGCAGTACTTC

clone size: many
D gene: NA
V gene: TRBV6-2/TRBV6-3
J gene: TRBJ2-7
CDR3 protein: CASSQPGSQANEQYF
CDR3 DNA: TGTGCCAGCAGTCAACCGGGATCACAAGCCAACGAGCAGTACTTC

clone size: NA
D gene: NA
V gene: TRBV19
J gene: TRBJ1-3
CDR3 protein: CASFGQPPPGNTIYF
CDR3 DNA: TGTGCCAGTTTCGGACAGCCTCCTCCTGGAAACACCATATATTTT

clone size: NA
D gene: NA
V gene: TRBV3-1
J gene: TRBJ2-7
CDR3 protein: CASTHGNEQYF
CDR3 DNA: TGTGCCAGCACCCATGGTAACGAGCAGTACTTC

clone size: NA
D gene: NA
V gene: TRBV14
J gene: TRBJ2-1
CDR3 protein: CASSQNRGGNEQFF
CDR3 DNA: TGTGCCAGCAGCCAAAATAGAGGGGGTAATGAGCAGTTCTTC

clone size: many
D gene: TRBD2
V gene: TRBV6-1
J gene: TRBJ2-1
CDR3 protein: CASSSSGRVPYNEQFF
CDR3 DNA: TGTGCCAGCAGCAGTAGCGGGAGAGTCCCCTACAATGAGCAGTTCTTC

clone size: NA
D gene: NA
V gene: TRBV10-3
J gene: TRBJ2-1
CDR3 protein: CAILQRDNNEQFF
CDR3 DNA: TGTGCCATCCTACAGAGGGATAACAATGAGCAGTTCTTC

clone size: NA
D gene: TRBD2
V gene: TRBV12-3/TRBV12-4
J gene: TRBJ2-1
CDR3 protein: CASSLAGGGYNEQFF
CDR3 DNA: TGTGCCAGCAGCCTAGCGGGGGGAGGGTACAATGAGCAGTTCTTC

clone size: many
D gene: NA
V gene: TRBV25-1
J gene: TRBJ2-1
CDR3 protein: CASSDNRDMGNEQFF
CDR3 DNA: TGTGCCAGCAGTGATAACCGGGATATGGGCAATGAGCAGTTCTTC

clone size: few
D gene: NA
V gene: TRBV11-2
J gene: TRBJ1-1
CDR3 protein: CASTVAPNTEAFF
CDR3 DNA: TGTGCCAGCACCGTGGCCCCGAACACTGAAGCTTTCTTT

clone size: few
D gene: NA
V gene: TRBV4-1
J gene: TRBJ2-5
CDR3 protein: CASSRSRSSPEETQYF
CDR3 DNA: TGCGCCAGCAGCAGATCCAGGTCTTCTCCTGAAGAGACCCAGTACTTC

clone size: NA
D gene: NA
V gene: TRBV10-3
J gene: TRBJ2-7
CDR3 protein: CAISANSGYEQYF
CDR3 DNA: TGTGCCATCAGTGCTAATAGCGGCTACGAGCAGTACTTC

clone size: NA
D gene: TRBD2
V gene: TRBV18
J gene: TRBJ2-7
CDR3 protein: CASSPLDGRRDEQCF
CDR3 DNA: TGTGCCAGCTCACCACTCGACGGGAGGAGGGACGAGCAGTGCTTC

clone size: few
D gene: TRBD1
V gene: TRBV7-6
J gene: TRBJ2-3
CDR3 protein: CASSSTGTGSEDTQYF
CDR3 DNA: TGTGCCAGCAGCTCCACCGGGACAGGGTCGGAAGATACGCAGTATTTT

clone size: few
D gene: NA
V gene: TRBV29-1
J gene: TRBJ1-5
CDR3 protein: CSVSYSNQPQHF
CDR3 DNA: TGCAGCGTCTCATATAGCAATCAGCCCCAGCATTTT

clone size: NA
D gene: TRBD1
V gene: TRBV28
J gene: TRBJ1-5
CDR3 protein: CASSSDKRDSRNHPQHF
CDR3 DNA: TGTGCCAGCAGTTCCGATAAGCGGGACAGTAGAAATCATCCCCAGCATTTT

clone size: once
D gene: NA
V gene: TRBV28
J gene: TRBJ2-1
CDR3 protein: CASEREEEVNEQFF
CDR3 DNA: TGTGCCAGCGAGCGAGAGGAGGAGGTAAATGAGCAGTTCTTC

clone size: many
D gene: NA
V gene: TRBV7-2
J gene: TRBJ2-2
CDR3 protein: CASSATNTGELFF
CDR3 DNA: TGTGCCAGCAGCGCCACGAACACCGGGGAGCTGTTTTTT

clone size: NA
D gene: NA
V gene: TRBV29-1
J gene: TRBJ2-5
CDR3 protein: CSVSQGNQETQYF
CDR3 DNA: TGCAGCGTTTCCCAAGGCAACCAAGAGACCCAGTACTTC

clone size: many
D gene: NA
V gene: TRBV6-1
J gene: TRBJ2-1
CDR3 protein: CASSRIGVDYNEQFF
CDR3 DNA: TGTGCCAGCAGCCGCATTGGAGTAGACTACAATGAGCAGTTCTTC